This TCR beta chain was sequenced for a study of human T cells and chemical hapten exposure. Each CDR3 protein gets one entry after TCRdb re-called the RACE reads with MiXCR. The sample has under 85,000 distinct CDR3 sequences; 10% to 13% are singletons. Documented time point: patch test 1, 2 weeks after DPC sensitization. Regarding treatment: therapeutic diphenylcyclopropenone sensitization with weekly scalp DPC. Germline values: CDR1 PRHDT, CDR2 FYEKMQ (reference sequence). Trimming left V 5 bases short and J 8 bases short, with 22 bases between. The CDR3 totals 16 residues. Sequences were derived from whole blood, sampled in connection with sensitization to the hapten diphenylcyclopropenone (DPC). This sequence was found in a woman between 45 and 60 years old with alopecia areata. Some clones in this sample may be carry-over from other donors' samples. This rearrangement joins TRBV13 to TRBJ2-1, with D perhaps given as TRBD1 or TRBD2 (6 bases each). For the CDR3, the DNA is TGTGCCAGCAGCACCGGGCCGACGGGGGCGGGCGATGAGCAGTTCTTC. Translation: CASSTGPTGAGDEQFF. The entire variable domain, with the rest obtained from reference TRBV13 and TRBJ2-1, is as follows: AAGVIQSPRHLIKEKRETATLKCYPIPRHDTVYWYQQGPGQDPQFLISFYEKMQSDKGSIPDRFSAQQFSDYHSELNMSSLELGDSALYFCASSTGPTGAGDEQFFGPGTRLTVL.